A selection of T cell receptor beta chains follows, all from one sample in a study of T cells in Graves' hyperthyroidism and ophthalmopathy. TCRdb processed the multiplex PCR reads anew with MiXCR; each CDR3 protein has one entry. Here the sample spans 300,000 to 450,000 distinct CDR3 sequences, about 14% being singletons. The sample was blood. Receptor source: a woman aged 25 to 39 with Graves' ophthalmopathy. The CDR3 runs from the conserved cysteine through the conserved F or W.

V gene: TRBV2; J gene: TRBJ1-1; CDR3 length: 12; CDR3 protein: CASTRVNTEAFF
V gene: TRBV4-1; J gene: TRBJ1-2; CDR3 length: 15; CDR3 protein: CASSQEGIGDYGYTF
V gene: TRBV6-1; J gene: TRBJ2-2; CDR3 length: 14; CDR3 protein: CASSKTGDTGELFF
V gene: TRBV7-2; J gene: TRBJ2-1; CDR3 length: 14; CDR3 protein: CASSLAGSVLEQFF
V gene: TRBV20-1; J gene: TRBJ2-1; CDR3 length: 15; CDR3 protein: CSTKGGTGIGNEQFF
V gene: TRBV15; J gene: TRBJ2-3; CDR3 length: 13; CDR3 protein: CATSERRTDTQYF
V gene: TRBV27; J gene: TRBJ1-5; CDR3 length: 16; CDR3 protein: CASRNMGGVFNQPQHF
V gene: TRBV7-9; J gene: TRBJ1-6; CDR3 length: 13; CDR3 protein: CASSFLADSPLHF
V gene: TRBV19; J gene: TRBJ1-1; CDR3 length: 14; CDR3 protein: CASSIEGMNTEAFF
V gene: TRBV20-1; J gene: TRBJ2-5; CDR3 length: 15; CDR3 protein: CSATKTGTFQETQYF
V gene: TRBV6-1; J gene: TRBJ1-1; CDR3 length: 18; CDR3 protein: CASSGSFGGARVNTEAFF
V gene: TRBV28; J gene: TRBJ2-1; CDR3 length: 16; CDR3 protein: CASSHSASGGYNEQFF
V gene: TRBV6-1; J gene: TRBJ1-1; CDR3 length: 14; CDR3 protein: CASRRMGAGDEAFF
V gene: TRBV20-1; J gene: TRBJ1-5; CDR3 length: 12; CDR3 protein: CSAVRDPQPQHF
V gene: TRBV30; J gene: TRBJ2-2; CDR3 length: 12; CDR3 protein: CAWSLITGELFF
V gene: TRBV20-1; J gene: TRBJ1-1; CDR3 length: 16; CDR3 protein: CSAFPVGTLKVTEAFF
V gene: TRBV9; J gene: TRBJ1-1; CDR3 length: 14; CDR3 protein: CASSARQMNTEAFF
V gene: TRBV6-5; J gene: TRBJ1-4; CDR3 length: 14; CDR3 protein: CASSYSREDEKLFF
V gene: TRBV5-4; J gene: TRBJ1-2; CDR3 length: 16; CDR3 protein: CASSLVSGGGSYGYTF
V gene: TRBV28; J gene: TRBJ1-2; CDR3 length: 13; CDR3 protein: CASSFIRVYGYTF
V gene: TRBV19; J gene: TRBJ1-1; CDR3 length: 13; CDR3 protein: CASSPGSATEAFF
V gene: TRBV28; J gene: TRBJ1-5; CDR3 length: 15; CDR3 protein: CASRLGTGINQPQHF
V gene: TRBV2; J gene: TRBJ2-3; CDR3 length: 22; CDR3 protein: CASSEAPGTSGGLRGSTDTQYF
V gene: TRBV15; J gene: TRBJ1-4; CDR3 length: 18; CDR3 protein: CATSRVGRGQAQGEKLFF
V gene: TRBV11-1; J gene: TRBJ1-1; CDR3 length: 14; CDR3 protein: CASSGGLMNTEAFF
V gene: TRBV24-1; J gene: TRBJ1-1; CDR3 length: 13; CDR3 protein: CATSDLDRTEAFF
V gene: TRBV28; J gene: TRBJ2-3; CDR3 length: 17; CDR3 protein: CASSPRFRGRATDTQYF
V gene: TRBV7-3; J gene: TRBJ2-2; CDR3 length: 15; CDR3 protein: CASSSTSAWSGELFF
V gene: TRBV27; J gene: TRBJ2-3; CDR3 length: 13; CDR3 protein: CATKLALTDTQYF
V gene: TRBV9; J gene: TRBJ2-7; CDR3 length: 14; CDR3 protein: CASSGEAQGYEQYF
V gene: TRBV12-3/TRBV12-4; J gene: TRBJ2-3; CDR3 length: 15; CDR3 protein: CASSHPGQGGDTQYF
V gene: TRBV18; J gene: TRBJ1-4; CDR3 length: 14; CDR3 protein: CASSPPTTAEKLFF
V gene: TRBV30; J gene: TRBJ2-4; CDR3 length: 17; CDR3 protein: CAWSSLRTSGGVGIQYF
V gene: TRBV5-1; J gene: TRBJ2-2; CDR3 length: 15; CDR3 protein: CASSPVGRNTGELFF
V gene: TRBV4-2; J gene: TRBJ2-3; CDR3 length: 15; CDR3 protein: CASSQRDRDTDTQYF
V gene: TRBV11-2; J gene: TRBJ1-6; CDR3 length: 17; CDR3 protein: CASSLGWPNLGNSPLHF
V gene: TRBV5-4; J gene: TRBJ2-7; CDR3 length: 13; CDR3 protein: CASSSGDTYEQYF
V gene: TRBV3-1; J gene: TRBJ1-3; CDR3 length: 12; CDR3 protein: CASSLWTDTIYF
V gene: TRBV2; J gene: TRBJ1-5; CDR3 length: 15; CDR3 protein: CASSGRGAENQPQHF
V gene: TRBV7-2; J gene: TRBJ2-7; CDR3 length: 16; CDR3 protein: CASSLGGSGSSYEQYF